Listed below are T cell receptor beta chains from one sample, sequenced in a study of blood T cell repertoires in COVID-19. Only in-frame clones appear in the TCRdb table, and some are missing; sequencing was by immunoSEQ multiplex PCR. The sample contains about 230,000 clones, approximately 88% of which appear only once. Sequenced: peripheral blood. Source of these receptors: a man between 40 and 49 years old with acute or convalescent COVID-19. Each CDR3 is given with its conserved first and last residue. Each record gives: V gene, J gene, D gene, clone size, CDR3 DNA, CDR3 protein. The D gene is left open where the match is weak. Expanded clones get a size class; other rows say once, few or many, or leave the size out.

TRBV28,TRBJ2-3,TRBD2,few,TGTGCCAGCAGTCCAACTAGCGGGAGGGCCGGGGACACGCAGTATTTT,CASSPTSGRAGDTQYF
TRBV19,TRBJ1-4,TRBD1,.,TGTGCCAGTAGTCAGGGGGCGATTGAAAAACTGTTTTTT,CASSQGAIEKLFF
TRBV10-3,TRBJ1-1,.,.,TGTGCCATCAGTCCCCCGAGAGGGACTGAAGCTTTCTTT,CAISPPRGTEAFF
TRBV7-9,TRBJ1-5,TRBD1,once,TGTGCCAGCAGCAGGACAGGGCTTAGCAATCAGCCCCAGCATTTT,CASSRTGLSNQPQHF
TRBV15,TRBJ1-4,.,.,TGTGCCACCAGCAGAGGCAGATCTAATGAAAAACTGTTTTTT,CATSRGRSNEKLFF
TRBV20-1,TRBJ2-3,TRBD2,.,TGCAGTGCTAGTCCTAGCGGGAGTAGGACAGATACGCAGTATTTT,CSASPSGSRTDTQYF
TRBV3-1/TRBV3-2,TRBJ2-4,.,.,TGTGCCAGCAGCCAAGGGGGGGAGTACATTCAGTACTTC,CASSQGGEYIQYF
TRBV19,TRBJ2-2,.,once,TGTGCCAGTAGGCCGAGTGTCAGGAAGTTTACCGGGGAGCTGTTTTTT,CASRPSVRKFTGELFF
TRBV7-8,TRBJ1-5,.,few,TGTGCCAGCAGCTTATTACTCCTTGGTAGCAATCAGCCCCAGCATTTT,CASSLLLLGSNQPQHF
TRBV5-1,TRBJ1-1,.,.,TGCGCCAGCAGCCGGGAGGGGACCCGAGGGACTGAAGCTTTCTTT,CASSREGTRGTEAFF
TRBV6-5,TRBJ1-5,TRBD1,.,TGTGCCAGCAGACGGACAGGGTTCGGTCAGCCCCAGCATTTT,CASRRTGFGQPQHF
TRBV3-1/TRBV3-2,TRBJ1-3,TRBD1,.,TGTGCCAGCAGCCTCCCGCTCGGGACAGGTGGAAACACCATATATTTT,CASSLPLGTGGNTIYF
TRBV27,TRBJ2-2,TRBD1,.,TGTGCCAGCAGACGGACAGGGCCCACCGGGGAGCTGTTTTTT,CASRRTGPTGELFF
TRBV6-2/TRBV6-3,TRBJ1-5,.,.,TGTGCCAGCAGTTACTCCCACGGAGCCCAGCATTTT,CASSYSHGAQHF
TRBV25-1,TRBJ2-7,TRBD1,.,TGTGCCAGCACCCGAGGACAGGACTACGAGCAGTACTTC,CASTRGQDYEQYF
TRBV10-3,TRBJ2-3,.,.,TGTGCCACCCTCCTAGGAGCGACGACCACAGATACGCAGTATTTT,CATLLGATTTDTQYF
TRBV5-1,TRBJ2-1,TRBD2,.,TGCGCCAGCAGCACTGGACTAGCGGGATCCTCCTACAATGAGCAGTTCTTC,CASSTGLAGSSYNEQFF
TRBV3-1/TRBV3-2,TRBJ2-3,.,few,TGTGCCAGCAGCCAAGGTAGCGTCACAGATACGCAGTATTTT,CASSQGSVTDTQYF
TRBV2,TRBJ1-1,TRBD1,.,TGTGCCAGCAAGGGGGGGGACAGGGGTACAAGGGCTTTCTTT,CASKGGDRGTRAFF
TRBV19,TRBJ2-1,TRBD2,once,TGTGCCAGTAGCGATCCGGGACTAGCGGGGAACAATGAGCAGTTCTTC,CASSDPGLAGNNEQFF
TRBV11-1,TRBJ2-1,TRBD2,.,TGTGCCAGCAGCTTCCTAGCGGGGTCCTACAATGAGCAGTTCTTC,CASSFLAGSYNEQFF
TRBV4-3,TRBJ1-4,.,.,TGCGCCAGCAGCCAAGATCTGACTACCGGGACAACGGATGAAAAACTGTTTTTT,CASSQDLTTGTTDEKLFF
TRBV2,TRBJ2-1,TRBD2,.,TGTGCCAGCGGTCTCGGGGGGGGCAACAATGAGCAGTTCTTC,CASGLGGGNNEQFF
TRBV9,TRBJ1-1,.,.,TGTGCCAGCAGCGTACAGGGTCATAACACTGAAGCTTTCTTT,CASSVQGHNTEAFF
TRBV5-1,TRBJ2-1,TRBD2,once,TGCGCCAGCAGCTTATCTCAGCGGGGTGGGGATGAGCAGTTCTTC,CASSLSQRGGDEQFF
TRBV5-4,TRBJ1-4,.,.,TGTGCCAGCAGCTTGGACAGGCAAGCCGCAACTAATGAAAAACTGTTTTTT,CASSLDRQAATNEKLFF
TRBV3-1/TRBV3-2,TRBJ1-2,TRBD1,.,TGTGCCAGCAGCCACTCGCAGGGGGGACATTCTATCTTC,CASSHSQGGHSIF
TRBV4-2,TRBJ1-1,.,.,TGTGCCAGCAGCCAAGTCGCAGCGGAGAGCACTGAAGCTTTCTTT,CASSQVAAESTEAFF
TRBV30,TRBJ2-2,.,.,TGTGCCTGGGGGGGAGGCCTCGGCACCGGGGAGCTGTTTTTT,CAWGGGLGTGELFF
TRBV2,TRBJ2-1,.,.,TGTGCCAGCATGTATCAACTAGAAGTCGATGAGCAGTTCTTC,CASMYQLEVDEQFF
TRBV28,TRBJ1-1,.,.,TGTGCCAGCAGTTTACTCAGGGGAGACACTGAAGCTTTCTTT,CASSLLRGDTEAFF
TRBV18,TRBJ2-1,TRBD2,.,TGTGCCAGCTCATCCCGTGCGGGACTAGCGGGAGGACGGGTTGAGCAGTTCTTC,CASSSRAGLAGGRVEQFF
TRBV6-5,TRBJ1-2,.,.,TGTGCCAGCAGTTACCGAGAGGATGGCTACACCTTC,CASSYREDGYTF
TRBV18,TRBJ1-1,TRBD1,.,TGTGCCAGCTCACCCGGACAGGGGGACGCTGAAGCTTTCTTT,CASSPGQGDAEAFF
TRBV5-1,TRBJ2-3,.,.,TGCGCCAGCAGCTTGGCAGGAACAGATACGCAGTGTTTT,CASSLAGTDTQCF
TRBV24-1,TRBJ1-5,.,.,TGTGCCACCAGTGATTTTATACAAGATGATCAGCCCCAGCATTTT,CATSDFIQDDQPQHF
TRBV15,TRBJ1-5,.,few,TGTGCCACCAGAGACCCTACAGATAGCAATCAGCCCCAGCATTTT,CATRDPTDSNQPQHF
TRBV10-3,TRBJ1-5,TRBD1,once,TGTGCCATCAGTGGTGGACAGGTCAATCAGCCCCAGCATTTT,CAISGGQVNQPQHF
TRBV3-1/TRBV3-2,TRBJ1-2,.,.,TGTGCCAGCAGCCAAGATGGGAGGTTATGGGGCTACACCTTC,CASSQDGRLWGYTF
TRBV10-3,TRBJ2-6,.,.,TGTGCCACAGAGGGGGCTGGGGCCAACGTCCTGACTTTC,CATEGAGANVLTF
TRBV7-9,TRBJ2-1,TRBD2,.,TGTGCCAGCAGCCGACACGGACTAGCGGAGTACAATGAGCAGTTCTTC,CASSRHGLAEYNEQFF
TRBV10-1,TRBJ1-4,TRBD1,few,TGCGCCAGCAGCCCCTGGACAGGGGGCCATGAAAAACTGTTTTTT,CASSPWTGGHEKLFF
TRBV9,TRBJ1-3,.,.,TGTGCCAGCAGCGAGAGGGTTTCTGGAAACACCATATATTTT,CASSERVSGNTIYF
TRBV7-2,TRBJ1-1,.,few,TGTGCCAGCACCCCACGAGCCATGAACACTGAAGCTTTCTTT,CASTPRAMNTEAFF
TRBV7-2,TRBJ2-5,.,once,TGTGCCAGCAGCGAGGTCCTCCCGCAAGAGACCCAGTACTTC,CASSEVLPQETQYF
TRBV2,TRBJ1-5,.,.,TGTGCCAGCAGTGTCTTAGCCAGAAATCAGCCCCAGCATTTT,CASSVLARNQPQHF
TRBV19,TRBJ2-7,TRBD2,.,TGTGCCAGTAGCATCTCTGGACTAGCGGGACACGAGCAGTACTTC,CASSISGLAGHEQYF
TRBV19,TRBJ2-1,TRBD2,.,TGTGCCAGTAGTAATAGCGGGAGGGCGGATGAGCAGTTCTTC,CASSNSGRADEQFF
TRBV30,TRBJ1-1,.,few,TGTGCCTGGAGTATCACAGGCCCGACCGTGGCTTTCTTT,CAWSITGPTVAFF
TRBV4-3,TRBJ1-2,TRBD1,.,TGCGCCAGCAGCCAAGTCAGGCCAGGCCAGGGGGGCCTTAACTATGGCTACACCTTC,CASSQVRPGQGGLNYGYTF
TRBV7-9,TRBJ2-5,TRBD2,.,TGTGCCAGCAGCTACCCTCTGGCGGGAGTATTGGAGACCCAGTACTTC,CASSYPLAGVLETQYF
TRBV25-1,TRBJ1-1,TRBD1,.,TGTGCCAGCAGTGAATTAGGCGGGACAGGGAAAAACACTGAAGCTTTCTTT,CASSELGGTGKNTEAFF
TRBV12-3/TRBV12-4,TRBJ1-5,.,few,TGTGCCAGCAGTTCCACCGCGAATCAGCCCCAGCATTTT,CASSSTANQPQHF
TRBV19,TRBJ1-5,TRBD1,.,TGTGCCAGTAGTATAGATCGGGACAGGGAGGAAGGCAATCAGCCCCAGCATTTT,CASSIDRDREEGNQPQHF
TRBV6-5,TRBJ1-4,.,.,TGTGCCAGCAGTTACGGGGGCGGACGACTCAATGAAAAACTGTTTTTT,CASSYGGGRLNEKLFF
TRBV6-5,TRBJ2-1,.,few,TGTGCCAGCAGAACGCAGGGCATCTACAATGAGCAGTTCTTC,CASRTQGIYNEQFF
TRBV7-3,TRBJ1-1,.,.,TGTGCCAGCAGCGGATCAGGGAACACTGAAGCTTTCTTT,CASSGSGNTEAFF